This is a list of T cell receptor beta chains from one sample in a study of T cell changes during pregnancy in multiple sclerosis. Clones were read by immunoSEQ multiplex PCR, and TCRdb kept only the in-frame ones, dropping some. This table has over 50,000 clones, about 90% appearing once. The starting material was peripheral blood, obtained in the first trimester of pregnancy. The origin of the receptors is a female donor with multiple sclerosis, enrolled in a pregnancy study. Each CDR3 is given with its conserved first and last residue. The D gene is left open where the match is weak. The size of a clone is reported for some rows only, either as once, few or many, or as a class for expanded clones.

d_call	v_call	clone_size	j_call	cdr3_nt	cdr3_aa
.	TRBV6-1	few	TRBJ2-5	TGTGCCAGCAGTGAAGCTGGGGGCTGGGAGACCCAGTACTTC	CASSEAGGWETQYF
TRBD1	TRBV5-1	.	TRBJ1-2	TGCGCCAGCAGCTTGGGCATAACAGGGGGCCAGGATGGCTACACCTTC	CASSLGITGGQDGYTF
.	TRBV5-5	.	TRBJ2-2	TGTGCCAGCAGCTTGACCGCTATGAACACCGGGGAGCTGTTTTTT	CASSLTAMNTGELFF
.	TRBV4-2	few	TRBJ1-1	TGTGCCAGCAGCCAAGACCGAGGGAACACTGAAGCTTTCTTT	CASSQDRGNTEAFF
.	TRBV6-4	many	TRBJ2-2	TGTGCCAGCAGTGACGGGCGGGACACCGGGGAGCTGTTTTTT	CASSDGRDTGELFF
.	TRBV5-6	.	TRBJ2-7	TGTGCCAGCAGCCCTTGGACAGCCTCCTACGAGCAGTACTTC	CASSPWTASYEQYF
TRBD1	TRBV4-3	.	TRBJ2-1	TGCGCCAGCAGCCAAGACCGGGACAGACACAATGAGCAGTTCTTC	CASSQDRDRHNEQFF
.	TRBV13	.	TRBJ2-5	TGTGCCAGCAGCTTAGGGCAGGAAGAGACCCAGTACTTC	CASSLGQEETQYF
TRBD1	TRBV14	.	TRBJ1-1	TGTGCCAGCAGCGACCGGACAGGCAACACTGAAGCTTTCTTT	CASSDRTGNTEAFF
.	TRBV12-2	.	TRBJ2-6	TGTGCAAGTCGCTTAGCTCTCCGGGACATTAGCTCTGGGGCCAACGTCCTGACTTTC	CASRLALRDISSGANVLTF
.	TRBV2	.	TRBJ2-1	TGTGCCAGCACTAGACCGACTAGTTACGATGAGCAGTTCTTC	CASTRPTSYDEQFF
.	TRBV4-2	.	TRBJ1-1	TGTGCCAGCAGCCAAGAATCCAGGGCGAACACTGAAGCTTTCTTT	CASSQESRANTEAFF
.	TRBV11-2	.	TRBJ2-1	TGTGCCAGCAGCTTCACGGGGTCCGAAGGGAATGAGCAGTTCTTC	CASSFTGSEGNEQFF
.	TRBV6-1	.	TRBJ2-7	TGTGCCAGCAGCCTACGGGAGAGCGACGAGCAGTACTTC	CASSLRESDEQYF
TRBD2	TRBV2	.	TRBJ2-1	TGTGCCAGCAGAAAAGCGGGGGGCAACACCAATGAGCAGTTCTTC	CASRKAGGNTNEQFF
.	TRBV11-3	.	TRBJ1-1	TGTGCCACGAGGACAGAGAACACTGAAGCTTTCTTT	CATRTENTEAFF
.	TRBV4-3	.	TRBJ2-7	TGCGCCAGCAGCCAAGAGGCCGGTTTAACAGCTGCCTACGAGCAGTACTTC	CASSQEAGLTAAYEQYF
.	TRBV6-4	.	TRBJ2-6	TGTGCCAGCAGCCCGGGGGAAACATCTGGGGCCAACGTCCTGACTTTC	CASSPGETSGANVLTF
TRBD1	TRBV5-1	.	TRBJ2-7	TGCGCCAGCAGCTTGGGGGCGACAGGGAGCGAGCAGTACTTC	CASSLGATGSEQYF
TRBD1	TRBV5-4	.	TRBJ1-2	TGTGCCAGCAGCCCTACCGGGACAGGGTATGGCTACACCTTC	CASSPTGTGYGYTF
TRBD1	TRBV7-6	.	TRBJ1-3	TGTGCCAGCAGCTTATCGACAGGGGGCGGAAACACCATATATTTT	CASSLSTGGGNTIYF
TRBD1	TRBV19	.	TRBJ1-1	TGTGCCAGTAGTATGGGGACAGGGTACACTGAAGCTTTCTTT	CASSMGTGYTEAFF
TRBD1	TRBV7-9	.	TRBJ2-2	TGTGCCAGCAGCCGAAATGCTGACAGGGGCGGCGGGGAGCTGTTTTTT	CASSRNADRGGGELFF
TRBD1	TRBV19	.	TRBJ1-2	TGTGCCACTCGTACCGGGACAGGGCTTTATGGCTACACCTTC	CATRTGTGLYGYTF
.	TRBV28	.	TRBJ2-5	TGTGCCAGCAGTTTTTCGGGGGAGAATGAGGAGACCCAGTACTTC	CASSFSGENEETQYF
TRBD1	TRBV6-6	.	TRBJ2-5	TGTGCCAGCACTAGACCGGGACAGGGAGGGGAGACCCAGTACTTC	CASTRPGQGGETQYF
.	TRBV7-9	once	TRBJ2-2	TGTGCCAGCAGCGGCGGGACAGTCGGTACCGGGGAGCTGTTTTTT	CASSGGTVGTGELFF
.	TRBV19	.	TRBJ2-2	TGTGCCAGTACCACCAGGGAAGTTAACACCGGGGAGCTGTTTTTT	CASTTREVNTGELFF
TRBD1	TRBV27	.	TRBJ1-4	TGTGCCAGCAGCTGGGGGCCTCCGGGACAGGGGGCAACTAATGAAAAACTGTTTTTT	CASSWGPPGQGATNEKLFF
TRBD2	TRBV23-1	once	TRBJ2-1	TGCGCCAGCAGTCGTAGTAGACTAGCGGGAGTTCGCAGGCTCAATGAGCAGTTCTTC	CASSRSRLAGVRRLNEQFF
.	TRBV28	few	TRBJ1-1	TGTGCCAGCAGTTTACCCGGGACACCCTCGGCGGAAGCTTTCTTT	CASSLPGTPSAEAFF
TRBD2	TRBV29-1	few	TRBJ2-7	TGCAGCGTTGGTCTAGCGGGAGGTTACGAGCAGTACTTC	CSVGLAGGYEQYF
TRBD2	TRBV4-1	.	TRBJ2-1	TGCGCCAGCAGCCGAGGGGGACTAGCGGGTAACAATGAGCAGTTCTTC	CASSRGGLAGNNEQFF
TRBD1	TRBV6-6	once	TRBJ2-5	TGTGCCACTAGGACAGGGGGTTTAGGAGAGACCCAGTACTTC	CATRTGGLGETQYF
TRBD2	TRBV7-2	.	TRBJ2-3	TGTGCCAGCAGCCGGACTAGCGGGAGGAGGGGCACAGATACGCAGTATTTT	CASSRTSGRRGTDTQYF
.	TRBV6-6	.	TRBJ1-1	TGTGCCAGCAGTTACTACGAAATAGCGAACACTGAAGCTTTCTTT	CASSYYEIANTEAFF
.	TRBV4-3	.	TRBJ1-5	TGCGCCAGCAGCCTCAATTTGGCCGGGGTGGGCAATCAGCCCCAGCATTTT	CASSLNLAGVGNQPQHF